One sample yielded the 17 T cell receptor beta chains listed below, sequenced in a study of graft-versus-host responses after intestinal transplantation. Data came from immunoSEQ multiplex PCR; TCRdb stores just in-frame clones and leaves some out. The data contain 14,000 or so clones, about 89% of them singletons. The material sequenced was bone marrow, taken less than 130 days after intestinal transplantation. These receptors originate from a human patient who received an intestinal transplant, so some T cells may come from the graft donor.

This clone has a single count. The chain joins TRBV27 to TRBJ2-5; D uncertain. The V end was cut by 7 bases, the J end by 5 bases, with 8 bases between. Germline loops: CDR1 MNHEY, CDR2 SMNVEV (reference sequence). The CDR3 totals 11 residues. CDR3 in DNA: TGTGCCAGCATCCTCGGGGAGACCCAGTACTTC. Translating it yields CASILGETQYF.

V and J are TRBV7-9 and TRBJ2-7, with D perhaps TRBD2 (6 bases). V was clipped by 2 bases and J by 0 bases, with 11 bases between them. Germline-derived CDR1 and CDR2 are SEHNR and FQNEAQ (reference sequence). The CDR3 has 15 amino acids. Here the CDR3 reads CASSLSGTASYEQYF. The DNA for the CDR3 is TGTGCCAGCAGCTTATCCGGGACTGCCTCCTACGAGCAGTACTTC.

The J gene is TRBJ2-7, the V gene TRBV30; possibly TRBD1 or TRBD2 for D (6 bases each). This CDR3 has 13 residues. Germline-derived CDR1 and CDR2 are GTSNPN and SVGIG (reference sequence). V shed 0 bases and J shed 6 bases, with 12 bases lying between them. The CDR3 sequence: CAWSVRGDREQYF. For the CDR3, the DNA is TGTGCCTGGAGTGTAAGGGGGGATCGCGAGCAGTACTTC.

This clone was recorded a few times. The V and J genes are TRBV2 and TRBJ1-5, with D possibly being TRBD1 (5 bases). Germline V gives CDR1 SNHLY, CDR2 FYNNEI. The length of the CDR3 is 14 residues. V was cut by 4 bases and J by 2 bases, with 9 bases left in between. CDR3 protein: CASSGQGRNQPQHF. Written as DNA, the CDR3 is TGTGCCAGCAGTGGGCAGGGCCGCAATCAGCCCCAGCATTTT.

The V call is TRBV7-9, the J call TRBJ2-2; 11 nucleotides agree with TRBD2. Germline values: CDR1 SEHNR, CDR2 FQNEAQ (reference sequence). The CDR3 totals 16 residues. J was trimmed by 4 bases and V by 7 bases; bases with no gene match: 8. CDR3 sequence reads: CASTPTSGITTGELFF. The CDR3 region has the DNA TGTGCCAGCACCCCGACTAGCGGGATTACCACCGGGGAGCTGTTTTTT. The full variable domain, with the rest looked up from reference TRBV7-9 and TRBJ2-2, is DTGVSQNPRHKITKRGQNVTFRCDPISEHNRLYWYRQTLGQGPEFLTYFQNEAQLEKSRLLSDRFSAERPKGSFSTLEIQRTEQGDSAMYLCASTPTSGITTGELFFGEGSRLTVL.

This clone was observed once. The V and J genes are TRBV9 and TRBJ2-5, with 10 bases lining up with TRBD1. Trimming took 0 bases from V and 2 from J; bases not matched to a gene: 4. CDR3 length equals 16 residues. Germline V gene data show CDR1 as SGDLS and CDR2 as YYNGEE. The CDR3 DNA reads TGTGCCAGCAGCGTAGTGGGGACAGGGGAGCAAGAGACCCAGTACTTC. Translating it yields CASSVVGTGEQETQYF.

For the CDR3, the DNA is TGTGCCAGCAGTGTGGGACAGGGGGCGCTTACTGAAGCTTTCTTT. Translating gives CASSVGQGALTEAFF. This chain links TRBV28 with TRBJ1-1; 12 nucleotides align to TRBD1. V was clipped by 5 bases and J by 5 bases; unmatched bases: 6. The germline V gene has CDR1 MDHEN and CDR2 SYDVKM. The CDR3 has 15 amino acids.

This clone was counted only a few times. In nucleotides, the CDR3 is TGTGCCAGCCGGGACGGGAACACTGAAGCTTTCTTT. As protein: CASRDGNTEAFF. The chain combines TRBV28 with TRBJ1-1; D might be TRBD1 (5 bases). Germline V gene data show CDR1 as MDHEN and CDR2 as SYDVKM. Trimming left V 8 bases short and J 1 base short, with 8 bases between. CDR3 size: 12 residues.

A few counts support this clone. V gene TRBV5-1 combines with J gene TRBJ2-4, with D perhaps being TRBD1 or TRBD2 (5 bases each). CDR1 is SGHRS and CDR2 is YFSETQ in the germline V gene. V was clipped by 2 bases and J by 5 bases, with 14 bases between them. This CDR3 region has 15 residues. The DNA of the CDR3 is TGCGCCAGCAGCTTCCAAACCGGGACCCAAAACATTCAGTACTTC. Protein sequence: CASSFQTGTQNIQYF.

This clone has a handful of counts. V gene TRBV6-1 combines with J gene TRBJ2-7; D is perhaps TRBD1 or TRBD2 (7 bases each). This CDR3 region has 15 residues. Germline V gene data show CDR1 as MNHNS and CDR2 as SASEGT. V lost 5 bases and J lost 0, with 14 bases in between. CDR3 coding DNA: TGTGCCAGCAGTCTAGGGGGCGGGAGCTCCTACGAGCAGTACTTC. Amino acids: CASSLGGGSSYEQYF.

The chain uses TRBV7-9 and TRBJ2-2; weak D call: TRBD2 (7 bases). There are 16 residues in the CDR3. The V gene lost 4 bases and the J gene lost 7 bases, with 19 bases spanning the gap. Germline-derived CDR1 and CDR2 are SEHNR and FQNEAQ (reference sequence). CDR3 nucleotide sequence: TGTGCCAGCAGCTCGGGGGGCCGGGGGCAGCACGGGGAGCTGTTTTTT. Protein: CASSSGGRGQHGELFF.

This clone was seen only a few times. The chain joins TRBV4-1 to TRBJ1-6, with D uncertain. In germline, CDR1 is MGHRA, CDR2 YSYEKL. V dropped 0 bases and J dropped 14 bases, with 8 bases sitting between them. The CDR3 totals 12 residues. CDR3 residues: CASSQEGITLHF. CDR3 DNA: TGCGCCAGCAGCCAAGAGGGGATAACCCTCCACTTT.

The chain uses TRBV19 and TRBJ2-7, with D maybe TRBD2 (6 bases). Germline lookup yields CDR1 LNHDA and CDR2 SQIVND (reference sequence). Trimming took 1 base from V and 3 from J, leaving 10 bases between them. The CDR3 extends over 14 amino acids. DNA for the CDR3: TGTGCCAGTAGTATAGGACTAGGTGGCTACGAGCAGTACTTC. Translated, it gives CASSIGLGGYEQYF.

A note on this clone: An end of the junction differs from the germline gene, which may be a read error. This specimen includes other DNA sequences encoding the same CDR3. The V call is TRBV18, the J call TRBJ2-7; a possible D gene is TRBD2 (6 bases). The CDR3 is 14 amino acids. Looked up from germline, CDR1 is KGHSH and CDR2 is LQKENI. CDR3 amino acids: CASSPAGGYYEQYF. CDR3 nucleotide sequence: TGTGCTAGCTCACCAGCGGGTGGTTACTACGAGCAGTACTTC.

The V call is TRBV4-1, the J call TRBJ1-2; D remains unclear. Trimming pared 1 base from V and 2 bases from J, leaving 8 bases between. This CDR3 region has 14 residues. Germline V gene lookup returns CDR1 MGHRA and CDR2 YSYEKL. The CDR3 protein is CASSQGPRNYGYTF. The CDR3 nucleotides are TGCGCCAGCAGCCAAGGACCGCGAAACTATGGCTACACCTTC.

This chain joins TRBV28 and TRBJ1-5; no clear D. This CDR3 has 13 residues. Trimming removed 3 bases at V and 6 bases at J, with 9 bases between. Germline V gene data show CDR1 as MDHEN and CDR2 as SYDVKM. Here the CDR3 DNA reads TGTGCCAGCAGTTTGTTGAGACTTCAGCCCCAGCATTTT. Amino acid sequence: CASSLLRLQPQHF.

This chain uses TRBV6-1 with TRBJ1-4, with TRBD1 as a possible D gene (6 bases). The germline V gene has CDR1 MNHNS and CDR2 SASEGT. Trimming stripped 6 bases from V and 8 bases from J, with 13 bases between. This CDR3 has 13 amino acids. In DNA, the CDR3 is TGTGCCAGCAGGTTGACAGGAGAGGAAAAACTGTTTTTT. Translation gives CASRLTGEEKLFF.